This T cell receptor (beta chain) derives from a study of cytomegalovirus exposure and HLA in healthy donors. Study-wide context: Early released data had about 85 million unique TCRs, all coming from HLA-typed donors.

Primers: 60 Vbeta forward and 13 Jbeta reverse. Generated by immunoSEQ multiplex PCR, the TCRdb table keeps only in-frame clones and is missing some. The sample lists 120,000 or so clones; roughly 80% were seen once. With 5 bases removed from V and 4 bases from J, the gap between germline ends came to 8 bases. This CDR3 has 12 amino acids. CDR1 MNHEY and CDR2 SVGAGI come from the germline V gene. Sequencing was done on a sample of PBMCs. The rearrangement links TRBV6-5 to TRBJ1-2; possibly TRBD1 for D (6 bases). The clonotype comes from a male donor in good health and CMV-seronegative. The CDR3 bases are TGTGCCAGCAGTGCGGGGGCCTATGGCTACACCTTC. This translates into CASSAGAYGYTF.